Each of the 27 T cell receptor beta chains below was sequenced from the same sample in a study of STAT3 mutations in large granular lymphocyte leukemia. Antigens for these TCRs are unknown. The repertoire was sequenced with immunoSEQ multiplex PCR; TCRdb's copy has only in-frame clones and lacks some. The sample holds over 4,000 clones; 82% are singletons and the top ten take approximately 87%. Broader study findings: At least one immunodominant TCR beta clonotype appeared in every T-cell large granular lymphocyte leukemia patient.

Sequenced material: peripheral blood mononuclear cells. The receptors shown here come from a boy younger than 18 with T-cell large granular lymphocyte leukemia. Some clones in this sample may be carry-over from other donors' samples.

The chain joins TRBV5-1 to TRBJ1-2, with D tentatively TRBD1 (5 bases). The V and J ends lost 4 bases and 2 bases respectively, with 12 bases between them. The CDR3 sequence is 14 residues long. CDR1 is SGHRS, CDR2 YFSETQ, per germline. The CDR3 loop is CASSPGHTNYGYTF. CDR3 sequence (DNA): TGCGCCAGCAGCCCCGGACATACCAACTATGGCTACACCTTC.

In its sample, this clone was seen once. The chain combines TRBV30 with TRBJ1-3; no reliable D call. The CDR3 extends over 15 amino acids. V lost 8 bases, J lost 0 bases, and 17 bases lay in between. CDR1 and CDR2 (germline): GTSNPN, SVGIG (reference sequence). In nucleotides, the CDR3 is TGTGCCCATGCCATCGGGGAAACCTCTGGAAACACCATATATTTT. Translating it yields CAHAIGETSGNTIYF.

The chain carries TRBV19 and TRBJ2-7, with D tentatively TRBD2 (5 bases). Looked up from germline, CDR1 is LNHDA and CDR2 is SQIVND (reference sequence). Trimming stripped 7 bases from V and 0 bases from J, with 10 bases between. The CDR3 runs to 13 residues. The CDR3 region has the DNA TGTGCCAGTACCGACGGGGTCTCCTACGAGCAGTACTTC. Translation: CASTDGVSYEQYF.

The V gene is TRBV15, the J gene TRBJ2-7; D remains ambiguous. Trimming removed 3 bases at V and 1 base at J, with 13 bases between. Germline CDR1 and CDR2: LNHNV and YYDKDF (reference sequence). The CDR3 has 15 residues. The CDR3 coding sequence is TGTGCCACCAGCAGGAGTCCGGACGTGTCCTACGAGCAGTACTTC. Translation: CATSRSPDVSYEQYF.

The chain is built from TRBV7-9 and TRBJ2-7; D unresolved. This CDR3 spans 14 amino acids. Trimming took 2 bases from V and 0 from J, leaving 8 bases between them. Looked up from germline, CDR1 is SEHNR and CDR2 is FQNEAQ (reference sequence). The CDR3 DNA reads TGTGCCAGCAGCTTAACCCTGCACTCCTACGAGCAGTACTTC. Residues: CASSLTLHSYEQYF.

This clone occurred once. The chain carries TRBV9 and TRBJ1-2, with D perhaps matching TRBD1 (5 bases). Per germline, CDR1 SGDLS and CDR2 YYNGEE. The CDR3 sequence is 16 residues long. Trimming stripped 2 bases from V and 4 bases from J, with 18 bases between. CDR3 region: CASSVSAEGLLYGYTF. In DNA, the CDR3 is TGTGCCAGCAGCGTCAGCGCTGAGGGACTGCTCTATGGCTACACCTTC.

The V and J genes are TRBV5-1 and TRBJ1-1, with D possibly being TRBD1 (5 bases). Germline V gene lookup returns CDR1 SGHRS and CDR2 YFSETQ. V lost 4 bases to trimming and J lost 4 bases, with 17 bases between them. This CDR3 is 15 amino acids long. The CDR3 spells CASSPYLRGGTEAFF. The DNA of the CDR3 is TGCGCCAGCAGCCCCTACCTCCGGGGGGGCACTGAAGCTTTCTTT.

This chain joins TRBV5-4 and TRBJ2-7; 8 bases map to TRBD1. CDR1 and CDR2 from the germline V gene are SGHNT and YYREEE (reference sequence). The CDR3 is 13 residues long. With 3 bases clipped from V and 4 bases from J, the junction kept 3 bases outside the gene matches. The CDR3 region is CASSSTGEYEQYF. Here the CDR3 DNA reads TGTGCCAGCAGCTCGACAGGGGAATACGAGCAGTACTTC.

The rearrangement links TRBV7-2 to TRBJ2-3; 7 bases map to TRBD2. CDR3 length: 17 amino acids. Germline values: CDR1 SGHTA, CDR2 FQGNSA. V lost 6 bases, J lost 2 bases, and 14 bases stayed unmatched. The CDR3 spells CASRQGPPGLPTDTQYF. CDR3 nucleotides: TGTGCCAGCAGGCAGGGCCCACCGGGACTACCCACAGATACGCAGTATTTT.

The CDR3 bases are TGCGCCAGCAGCGTTAGCGGCCCTGGCACCTACGAGCAGTACTTC. It specifies CASSVSGPGTYEQYF. The rearrangement uses TRBV5-1 and TRBJ2-7, with D possibly being TRBD2 (6 bases). This CDR3 has 15 amino acids. CDR1 is SGHRS, CDR2 YFSETQ, per germline. V was shortened by 4 bases and J by 2 bases, with 16 bases between the two germline ends.

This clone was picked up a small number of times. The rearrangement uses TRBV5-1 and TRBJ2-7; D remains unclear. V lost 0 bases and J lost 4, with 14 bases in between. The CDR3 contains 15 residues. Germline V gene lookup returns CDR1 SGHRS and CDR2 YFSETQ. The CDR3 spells CASSLAVASIYEQYF. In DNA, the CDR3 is TGCGCCAGCAGCTTGGCCGTTGCCTCGATATACGAGCAGTACTTC.

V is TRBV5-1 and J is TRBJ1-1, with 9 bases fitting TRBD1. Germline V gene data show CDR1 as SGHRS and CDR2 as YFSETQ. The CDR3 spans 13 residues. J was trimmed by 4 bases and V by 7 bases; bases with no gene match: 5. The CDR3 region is CASLATGGTEAFF. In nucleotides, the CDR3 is TGCGCCAGCCTCGCGACAGGGGGCACTGAAGCTTTCTTT.

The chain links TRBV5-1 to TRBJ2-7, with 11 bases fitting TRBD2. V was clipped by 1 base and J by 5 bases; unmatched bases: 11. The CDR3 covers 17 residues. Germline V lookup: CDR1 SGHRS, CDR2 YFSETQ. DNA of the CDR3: TGCGCCAGCAGCTTGCTACCCCCACTAGCGGGAGCCCACGAGCAGTACTTC. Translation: CASSLLPPLAGAHEQYF.

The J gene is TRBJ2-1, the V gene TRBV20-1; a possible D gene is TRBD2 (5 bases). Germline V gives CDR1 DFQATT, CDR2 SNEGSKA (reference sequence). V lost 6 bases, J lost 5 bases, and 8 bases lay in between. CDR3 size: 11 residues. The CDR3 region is CSALENNEQFF. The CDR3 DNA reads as TGCAGTGCACTAGAGAACAATGAGCAGTTCTTC.

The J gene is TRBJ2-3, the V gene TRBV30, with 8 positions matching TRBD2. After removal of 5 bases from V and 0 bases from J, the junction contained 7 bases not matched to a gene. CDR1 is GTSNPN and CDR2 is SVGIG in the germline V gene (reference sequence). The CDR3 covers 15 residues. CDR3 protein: CAWGGTSGSTDTQYF. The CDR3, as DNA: TGTGCCTGGGGGGGCACTAGCGGCAGCACAGATACGCAGTATTTT.

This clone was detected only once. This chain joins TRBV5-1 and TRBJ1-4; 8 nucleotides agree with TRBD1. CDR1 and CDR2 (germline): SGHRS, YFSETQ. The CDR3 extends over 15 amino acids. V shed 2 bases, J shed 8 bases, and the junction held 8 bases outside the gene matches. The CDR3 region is CASSLGQGPKEKLFF. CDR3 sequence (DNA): TGCGCCAGCAGCTTAGGACAGGGTCCGAAAGAAAAACTGTTTTTT.

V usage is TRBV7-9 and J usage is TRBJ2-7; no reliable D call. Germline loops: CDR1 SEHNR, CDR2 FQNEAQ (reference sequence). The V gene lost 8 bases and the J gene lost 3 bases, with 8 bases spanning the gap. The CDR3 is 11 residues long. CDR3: CASHSRYEQYF. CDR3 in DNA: TGTGCCAGCCATTCTCGCTACGAGCAGTACTTC.

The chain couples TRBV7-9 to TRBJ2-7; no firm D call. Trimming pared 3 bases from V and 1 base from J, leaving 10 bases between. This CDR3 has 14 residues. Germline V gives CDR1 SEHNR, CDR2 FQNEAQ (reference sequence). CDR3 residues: CASSLPGDSYEQYF. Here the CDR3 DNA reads TGTGCCAGCAGCTTGCCGGGTGATTCCTACGAGCAGTACTTC. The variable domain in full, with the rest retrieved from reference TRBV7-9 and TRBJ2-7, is DTGVSQNPRHKITKRGQNVTFRCDPISEHNRLYWYRQTLGQGPEFLTYFQNEAQLEKSRLLSDRFSAERPKGSFSTLEIQRTEQGDSAMYLCASSLPGDSYEQYFGPGTRLTVT.

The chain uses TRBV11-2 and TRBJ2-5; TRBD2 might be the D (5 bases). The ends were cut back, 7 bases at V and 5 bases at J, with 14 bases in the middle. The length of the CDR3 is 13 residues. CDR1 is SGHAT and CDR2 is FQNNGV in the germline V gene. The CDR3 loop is CASTGGIWETQYF. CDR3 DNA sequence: TGTGCCAGCACCGGAGGAATTTGGGAGACCCAGTACTTC.

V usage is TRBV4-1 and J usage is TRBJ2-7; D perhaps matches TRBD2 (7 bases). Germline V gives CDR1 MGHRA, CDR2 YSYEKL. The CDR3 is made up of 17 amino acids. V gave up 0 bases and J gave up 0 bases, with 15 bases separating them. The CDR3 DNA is TGCGCCAGCAGCCAAGATTTAAGGCGGGGGCCCTCCTACGAGCAGTACTTC. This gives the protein CASSQDLRRGPSYEQYF.

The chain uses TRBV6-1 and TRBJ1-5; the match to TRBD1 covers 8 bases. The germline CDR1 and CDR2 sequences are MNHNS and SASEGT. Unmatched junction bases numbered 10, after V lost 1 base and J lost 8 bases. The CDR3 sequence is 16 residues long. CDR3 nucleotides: TGTGCCAGCAGTGAAGAGCTCGGGACAGGTGGAAAGCCCCAGCATTTT. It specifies CASSEELGTGGKPQHF.

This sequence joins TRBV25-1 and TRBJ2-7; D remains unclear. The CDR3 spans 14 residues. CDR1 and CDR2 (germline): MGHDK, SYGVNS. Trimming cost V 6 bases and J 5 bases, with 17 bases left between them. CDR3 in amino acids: CASSQSRALDEQYF. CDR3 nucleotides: TGTGCCAGCAGCCAAAGTCGGGCCTTGGACGAGCAGTACTTC.

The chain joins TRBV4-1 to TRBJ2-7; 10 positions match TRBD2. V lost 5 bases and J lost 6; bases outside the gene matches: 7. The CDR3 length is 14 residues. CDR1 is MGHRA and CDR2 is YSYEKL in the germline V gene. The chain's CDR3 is CASSSPSGSLEQYF. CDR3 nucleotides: TGCGCCAGCAGCTCCCCTAGCGGGAGTCTCGAGCAGTACTTC.

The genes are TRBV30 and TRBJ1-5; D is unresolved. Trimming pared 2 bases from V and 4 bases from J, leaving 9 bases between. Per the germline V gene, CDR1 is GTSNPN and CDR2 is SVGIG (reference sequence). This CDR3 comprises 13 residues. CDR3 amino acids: CAWSPFTNQPQHF. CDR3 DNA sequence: TGTGCCTGGAGTCCCTTCACAAATCAGCCCCAGCATTTT.

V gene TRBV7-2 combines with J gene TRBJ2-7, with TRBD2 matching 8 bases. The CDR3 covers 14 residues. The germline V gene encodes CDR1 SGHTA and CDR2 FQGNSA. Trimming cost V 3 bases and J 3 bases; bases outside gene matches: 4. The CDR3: CASSFSGIVYEQYF. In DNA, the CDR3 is TGTGCCAGCAGCTTTAGCGGGATAGTCTACGAGCAGTACTTC. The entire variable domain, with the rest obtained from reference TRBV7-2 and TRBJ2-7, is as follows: GAGVSQSPSNKVTEKGKDVELRCDPISGHTALYWYRQSLGQGLEFLIYFQGNSAPDKSGLPSDRFSAERTGGSVSTLTIQRTQQEDSAVYLCASSFSGIVYEQYFGPGTRLTVT.

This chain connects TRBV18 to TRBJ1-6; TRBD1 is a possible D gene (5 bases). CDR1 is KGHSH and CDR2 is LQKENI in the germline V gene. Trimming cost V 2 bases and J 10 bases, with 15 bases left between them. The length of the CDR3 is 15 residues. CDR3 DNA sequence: TGTGCCAGCTCACCAAATACCGTGAGGGACTCACCCCTCCACTTT. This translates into CASSPNTVRDSPLHF.

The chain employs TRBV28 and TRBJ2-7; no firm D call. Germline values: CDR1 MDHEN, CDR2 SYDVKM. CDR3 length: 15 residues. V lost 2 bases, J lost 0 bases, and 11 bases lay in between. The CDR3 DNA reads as TGTGCCAGCAGTTTAGGGTCAGTCAGCTCCTACGAGCAGTACTTC. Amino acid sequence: CASSLGSVSSYEQYF. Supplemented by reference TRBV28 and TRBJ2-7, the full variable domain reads DVKVTQSSRYLVKRTGEKVFLECVQDMDHENMFWYRQDPGLGLRLIYFSYDVKMKEKGDIPEGYSVSREKKERFSLILESASTNQTSMYLCASSLGSVSSYEQYFGPGTRLTVT.